Listed below are T cell receptor beta chains from one sample, sequenced in a study of blood T cells in healthy people across ages. TCRdb recomputed calls from the 5' RACE reads with MiXCR, one row per CDR3 protein. The sample shows around 1.5 million distinct CDR3 sequences, approximately 59% of them seen only once. What was sequenced was blood. These receptors all stem from a man younger than 35 in good health. Both conserved end residues are part of each CDR3. Each record gives: CDR3 length, V gene, J gene, D gene, clone size, CDR3 DNA, CDR3 protein. D genes are given only for firm matches. Only some rows state a clone size, as once, few, many or a class for expanded clones.

len: 17
v_gene: TRBV15
j_gene: TRBJ2-4
d_gene: TRBD1
abundance: -
CDR3nt: TGTGCCACCAGCAGAGAGGGCCTCAGGGGGCTCAAAAACATTCAGTACTTC
CDR3aa: CATSREGLRGLKNIQYF

len: 17
v_gene: TRBV21-1
j_gene: TRBJ2-4
d_gene: -
abundance: -
CDR3nt: TGTGCCAGCAAACCGGGACTAGCCGCCGCCGTCAAAAACATTCAGTACTTC
CDR3aa: CASKPGLAAAVKNIQYF

len: 16
v_gene: TRBV6-1
j_gene: TRBJ2-3
d_gene: TRBD2
abundance: -
CDR3nt: TGTGCCAGCAGTGCCTATACTAGCGGGAGGGTAGATACGCAGTATTTT
CDR3aa: CASSAYTSGRVDTQYF

len: 19
v_gene: TRBV20-1
j_gene: TRBJ2-1
d_gene: TRBD2
abundance: few
CDR3nt: TGCAGTGCCCTTACGGCGGGACTAGCGGGAGACCTGGCTGGGGGTGAGCAGTTCTTC
CDR3aa: CSALTAGLAGDLAGGEQFF

len: 11
v_gene: TRBV20-1
j_gene: TRBJ2-1
d_gene: -
abundance: -
CDR3nt: TGCAGTGCTAGAGATTACGGGTTTCAGTTCTTC
CDR3aa: CSARDYGFQFF

len: 13
v_gene: TRBV4-1
j_gene: TRBJ2-3
d_gene: -
abundance: -
CDR3nt: TGCGCCAGCAGCCAATTGCCCAACCATACGCAGTATTTT
CDR3aa: CASSQLPNHTQYF

len: 19
v_gene: TRBV11-2
j_gene: TRBJ2-1
d_gene: TRBD2
abundance: -
CDR3nt: TGTGCCAGCAGCTTAGGCCATACTAGCGGGAGAAGTGTGAACAATGAGCAGTTCTTC
CDR3aa: CASSLGHTSGRSVNNEQFF

len: 13
v_gene: TRBV11-2
j_gene: TRBJ2-1
d_gene: TRBD2
abundance: -
CDR3nt: TGTGCCATAGGACTAGCGGGGGTTTGGGAGCAGTTCTTC
CDR3aa: CAIGLAGVWEQFF

len: 16
v_gene: TRBV9
j_gene: TRBJ2-1
d_gene: TRBD2
abundance: -
CDR3nt: TGTGCCAGCAGCACAGATCTAGCGGGAGTTCAGAATGAGCAGTTCTTC
CDR3aa: CASSTDLAGVQNEQFF

len: 18
v_gene: TRBV7-2
j_gene: TRBJ1-4
d_gene: TRBD1
abundance: once
CDR3nt: TGTGCCAGCAGCTTATTTTCGGACAGGGGTGCAACTAATGAAAAACTGTTTTTT
CDR3aa: CASSLFSDRGATNEKLFF

len: 15
v_gene: TRBV10-3
j_gene: TRBJ1-6
d_gene: TRBD1
abundance: -
CDR3nt: TGTGCCATCAGTGAACTCCGGGACAGTAATTCACCCCTCCACTTT
CDR3aa: CAISELRDSNSPLHF

len: 13
v_gene: TRBV29-1
j_gene: TRBJ1-2
d_gene: -
abundance: many
CDR3nt: TGCAGCGTCGCCGGGACTGGGGACTATGGCTACACCTTC
CDR3aa: CSVAGTGDYGYTF

len: 14
v_gene: TRBV20-1
j_gene: TRBJ1-5
d_gene: -
abundance: -
CDR3nt: TGCAGTGCTAGTGGCCCGAGGGGCAATCAGCCCCAGCATTTT
CDR3aa: CSASGPRGNQPQHF

len: 13
v_gene: TRBV5-1
j_gene: TRBJ1-2
d_gene: -
abundance: -
CDR3nt: TGCGCCAGCAGCGGCCCGGGACCGCATGGCTACACCTTC
CDR3aa: CASSGPGPHGYTF

len: 15
v_gene: TRBV4-1
j_gene: TRBJ2-3
d_gene: -
abundance: few
CDR3nt: TGCGCCAGCAGCCAAGGGAGATTCGGGACAGATACGCAGTATTTT
CDR3aa: CASSQGRFGTDTQYF

len: 16
v_gene: TRBV4-1
j_gene: TRBJ2-4
d_gene: -
abundance: -
CDR3nt: TGCGCCAGCAGCCCCGGGCCTAGAATAGCCAAAAACATTCAGTACTTC
CDR3aa: CASSPGPRIAKNIQYF

len: 12
v_gene: TRBV20-1
j_gene: TRBJ1-2
d_gene: TRBD1
abundance: -
CDR3nt: TGCAGTGCTGGACAGGGGGACTATGGCTACACCTTC
CDR3aa: CSAGQGDYGYTF

len: 11
v_gene: TRBV27
j_gene: TRBJ2-7
d_gene: -
abundance: few
CDR3nt: TGTGCCAGCAATGGGGGTTACGAGCAGTACTTC
CDR3aa: CASNGGYEQYF

len: 12
v_gene: TRBV12-3/TRBV12-4
j_gene: TRBJ2-3
d_gene: -
abundance: -
CDR3nt: TGTGCCAGCACCCTGTCGCGGGCGCAGTGGTATTTT
CDR3aa: CASTLSRAQWYF

len: 15
v_gene: TRBV2
j_gene: TRBJ2-5
d_gene: TRBD2
abundance: few
CDR3nt: TGTGCCAGCAGTGTCGGGGGGGCCTTTTCAGAGACCCAGTACTTC
CDR3aa: CASSVGGAFSETQYF

len: 19
v_gene: TRBV6-1
j_gene: TRBJ2-1
d_gene: TRBD2
abundance: -
CDR3nt: TGTGCCAGCAGTACACGGATGGAGGGGGGACTAGCGCGCTACAATGAGCAGTTCTTC
CDR3aa: CASSTRMEGGLARYNEQFF

len: 14
v_gene: TRBV11-2
j_gene: TRBJ2-5
d_gene: TRBD1
abundance: -
CDR3nt: TGTGCCAGCAGCTTACAACAGGGGATAGGGACCCAGTACTTC
CDR3aa: CASSLQQGIGTQYF

len: 15
v_gene: TRBV29-1
j_gene: TRBJ2-5
d_gene: TRBD2
abundance: -
CDR3nt: TGCAGCGTTGGAGGGTCTAGCGGGAGTCGAGAGACCCAGTACTTC
CDR3aa: CSVGGSSGSRETQYF

len: 14
v_gene: TRBV15
j_gene: TRBJ2-1
d_gene: -
abundance: -
CDR3nt: TGTGCCACCAGCAGAGGACGGCTCTACAATGAGCAGTTCTTC
CDR3aa: CATSRGRLYNEQFF

len: 16
v_gene: TRBV5-1
j_gene: TRBJ2-4
d_gene: TRBD1
abundance: -
CDR3nt: TGCGCCAGCAGCTTGGCGCGGACAGGGGCCAAAAACATTCAGTACTTC
CDR3aa: CASSLARTGAKNIQYF

len: 12
v_gene: TRBV7-2
j_gene: TRBJ2-7
d_gene: -
abundance: few
CDR3nt: TGTGCCAGCAGGGAGGGGAGTTACGAGCAGTACTTC
CDR3aa: CASREGSYEQYF

len: 17
v_gene: TRBV6-5
j_gene: TRBJ2-3
d_gene: -
abundance: -
CDR3nt: TGTGCCAGCAGTTACACGTCAGCGGGTTCAAGCACAGATACGCAGTATTTT
CDR3aa: CASSYTSAGSSTDTQYF

len: 15
v_gene: TRBV4-1
j_gene: TRBJ2-1
d_gene: -
abundance: -
CDR3nt: TGCGCCAGCAGCCAAGTTAAAAACTACTACAATGAGCAGTTCTTC
CDR3aa: CASSQVKNYYNEQFF

len: 18
v_gene: TRBV7-9
j_gene: TRBJ2-3
d_gene: TRBD2
abundance: -
CDR3nt: TGTGCCAGCGGGCATCCGGGACTAGCGGGGGGTTTCACAGATACGCAGTATTTT
CDR3aa: CASGHPGLAGGFTDTQYF

len: 12
v_gene: TRBV20-1
j_gene: TRBJ2-1
d_gene: -
abundance: once
CDR3nt: TGCAGTGCCTCCGGGGCTCAGGCCGCACAGTTCTTC
CDR3aa: CSASGAQAAQFF

len: 12
v_gene: TRBV6-2/TRBV6-3
j_gene: TRBJ2-3
d_gene: TRBD2
abundance: -
CDR3nt: TGTGCCGCTCGGCGGGGGTCAGATACGCAGTATTTT
CDR3aa: CAARRGSDTQYF

len: 17
v_gene: TRBV27
j_gene: TRBJ2-1
d_gene: TRBD2
abundance: -
CDR3nt: TGTGCCAGCAGCGGGACTAGCGGGGGGGGCTTGTACAATGAGCAGTTCTTC
CDR3aa: CASSGTSGGGLYNEQFF

len: 15
v_gene: TRBV14
j_gene: TRBJ2-7
d_gene: TRBD2
abundance: -
CDR3nt: TGTGCCAGCAGCTCCAGGACTAGCGAATGGTACGAGCAGTACTTC
CDR3aa: CASSSRTSEWYEQYF

len: 15
v_gene: TRBV10-3
j_gene: TRBJ2-7
d_gene: -
abundance: -
CDR3nt: TGTGCCATCAGTGATCCCGAGACGGCTACCTACGAGCAGTACTTC
CDR3aa: CAISDPETATYEQYF

len: 15
v_gene: TRBV2
j_gene: TRBJ2-1
d_gene: TRBD2
abundance: few
CDR3nt: TGTGCCAGCCGTTCGACTAGCGGGAGGTTCAGTGAGCAGTTCTTC
CDR3aa: CASRSTSGRFSEQFF

len: 15
v_gene: TRBV5-1
j_gene: TRBJ2-2
d_gene: -
abundance: -
CDR3nt: TGCGCCAGCAGCTTGGAAGGCCTGGTGACCGGGGAGCTGTTTTTT
CDR3aa: CASSLEGLVTGELFF

len: 15
v_gene: TRBV10-3
j_gene: TRBJ2-3
d_gene: TRBD2
abundance: once
CDR3nt: TGTGCCATCGGACTAAGCGGGACCCCTGGGGATACGCAGTATTTT
CDR3aa: CAIGLSGTPGDTQYF

len: 16
v_gene: TRBV11-3
j_gene: TRBJ2-2
d_gene: TRBD1
abundance: -
CDR3nt: TGTGCCAGCAGCCCTAGACAGGGGGCGAACACCGGGGAGCTGTTTTTT
CDR3aa: CASSPRQGANTGELFF

len: 13
v_gene: TRBV20-1
j_gene: TRBJ1-2
d_gene: TRBD1
abundance: few
CDR3nt: TGCAGTGCTAGAGAGAATGACAGGGGTGGCTACACCTTC
CDR3aa: CSARENDRGGYTF

len: 15
v_gene: TRBV5-6
j_gene: TRBJ2-6
d_gene: -
abundance: few
CDR3nt: TGTGCCAGCAGCTTGCAGGGTCACGGGGCCAACGTCCTGACTTTC
CDR3aa: CASSLQGHGANVLTF

len: 15
v_gene: TRBV9
j_gene: TRBJ2-7
d_gene: TRBD2
abundance: -
CDR3nt: TGTGCCAGCAGCGTTTCCGGGACTAGCGTCTACGAGCAGTACTTC
CDR3aa: CASSVSGTSVYEQYF

len: 13
v_gene: TRBV29-1
j_gene: TRBJ1-2
d_gene: -
abundance: -
CDR3nt: TGCAGCGTTGAGGACAGATCTAACTATGGCTACACCTTC
CDR3aa: CSVEDRSNYGYTF

len: 14
v_gene: TRBV12-3/TRBV12-4
j_gene: TRBJ2-7
d_gene: TRBD1
abundance: many
CDR3nt: TGTGCCAGCACCTACGGACAGGGATCCTACGAGCAGTACTTC
CDR3aa: CASTYGQGSYEQYF

len: 17
v_gene: TRBV15
j_gene: TRBJ1-1
d_gene: -
abundance: few
CDR3nt: TGTGCCACCAGCAGAGACTCGCCGGGTCCATTGAACACTGAAGCTTTCTTT
CDR3aa: CATSRDSPGPLNTEAFF

len: 16
v_gene: TRBV29-1
j_gene: TRBJ2-1
d_gene: TRBD1
abundance: -
CDR3nt: TGCAGCGTTGAGGAGACAGGGAGTAGCTCCTACAATGAGCAGTTCTTC
CDR3aa: CSVEETGSSSYNEQFF

len: 18
v_gene: TRBV5-8
j_gene: TRBJ1-1
d_gene: -
abundance: -
CDR3nt: TGTGCCAGCAGCTTGGTTCGGAGGAGGGACGGCATGAACACTGAAGCTTTCTTT
CDR3aa: CASSLVRRRDGMNTEAFF

len: 17
v_gene: TRBV5-5
j_gene: TRBJ2-2
d_gene: TRBD2
abundance: -
CDR3nt: TGTGCCAGCAGCCTCACACAACTAGCGCGATACACCGGGGAGCTGTTTTTT
CDR3aa: CASSLTQLARYTGELFF

len: 12
v_gene: TRBV30
j_gene: TRBJ1-1
d_gene: -
abundance: -
CDR3nt: TGTGTTGTACGGAGGGAGAACACTGAAGCTTTCTTT
CDR3aa: CVVRRENTEAFF

len: 17
v_gene: TRBV6-1
j_gene: TRBJ1-4
d_gene: TRBD1
abundance: -
CDR3nt: TGTGCCAGCAGCCGTCTCCCAGACAGGGAATCTAATGAAAAACTGTTTTTT
CDR3aa: CASSRLPDRESNEKLFF

len: 15
v_gene: TRBV20-1
j_gene: TRBJ2-7
d_gene: -
abundance: -
CDR3nt: TGCAGTGCTCAGAAGGGGGTGAGGGGTATCTACGAGCAGTACTTC
CDR3aa: CSAQKGVRGIYEQYF